The 31 T cell receptor beta chains below all came from one sample that was sequenced in a study of graft-versus-host responses after intestinal transplantation. Generated by immunoSEQ multiplex PCR, the TCRdb table keeps only in-frame clones and is missing some. The sample consists of about 15,000 clones, around 87% of them appearing once. Sequenced here: bone marrow, sampled approximately 120 days after intestinal transplantation. These receptor sequences come from a human patient who received an intestinal transplant, so some T cells may come from the graft donor.

The chain uses TRBV9 and TRBJ2-3, with D possibly matching TRBD1 (6 bases). Germline CDR1 and CDR2: SGDLS and YYNGEE. V lost 3 bases, J lost 1 base, and 12 bases lay in between. CDR3 size: 15 residues. The CDR3 DNA follows: TGTGCCAGCAGCGGCAGGGGATATGGCACAGATACGCAGTATTTT. This gives the protein CASSGRGYGTDTQYF.

This sequence joins TRBV6-4 and TRBJ1-2, with D tentatively TRBD1 (5 bases). Germline CDR1 MRHNA, CDR2 SNTAGT. There are 13 residues in the CDR3. V was trimmed by 4 bases and J by 10 bases, leaving 16 bases between them. The CDR3 nucleotides are TGTGCCAGCAGTGGGCGGGGCGTTACCCACTACACCTTC. It is translated as CASSGRGVTHYTF.

V and J are TRBV5-5 and TRBJ1-1; D gene ambiguous. V was trimmed by 1 base and J by 5 bases, leaving 12 bases between them. Germline CDR1 SGHKS, CDR2 YYEKEE (reference sequence). The CDR3 sequence is 14 residues long. This chain's CDR3 is CASSLWILWTEAFF. In DNA form, the CDR3 reads TGTGCCAGCAGCTTGTGGATCTTGTGGACTGAAGCTTTCTTT.

This chain joins TRBV2 and TRBJ1-3; no clear D gene. Deletions cut 3 bases from V and 0 bases from J, with 9 bases between. From germline, CDR1 is SNHLY and CDR2 FYNNEI. The CDR3 has 15 residues. The CDR3 spells CASSDFTVSGNTIYF. CDR3 DNA: TGTGCCAGCAGTGATTTCACAGTCTCTGGAAACACCATATATTTT.

The rearrangement uses TRBV9 and TRBJ2-7, with 9 bases matching TRBD1. Germline lookup yields CDR1 SGDLS and CDR2 YYNGEE. The V segment lost 5 bases and the J segment 7 bases; nucleotides outside the gene matches: 10. The CDR3 is 14 residues long. CDR3 DNA: TGTGCCAGCAGTCCCGGGACAGGGTATGAAGAGCAGTACTTC. Its translation is CASSPGTGYEEQYF.

The rearrangement joins TRBV21-1 to TRBJ2-7; TRBD1, the table's D call, was not compared with the DNA. TRBV21-1 is noted as a pseudogene. The CDR3 loop spans 12 amino acids. The CDR3 is CASSKEQPEQYF. DNA of the CDR3: TGTGCCAGCAGCAAAGAACAGCCCGAGCAGTACTTC.

The V gene is TRBV7-3, the J gene TRBJ1-1, with a weak D call TRBD1 (5 bases). CDR1 and CDR2 (germline): SGHTA, FQGTGA. The CDR3 is made up of 16 amino acids. Trimming left V 2 bases short and J 3 bases short, with 16 bases between. The CDR3 loop reads CASSLWQQQAHTEAFF. CDR3 in DNA: TGTGCCAGCAGCTTATGGCAACAACAGGCCCACACTGAAGCTTTCTTT.

This rearrangement joins TRBV29-1 to TRBJ2-1; no definite D call. Germline CDR1 and CDR2: SQVTM and ANQGSEA. The V end was cut by 6 bases, the J end by 4 bases, with 7 bases between. The CDR3 runs to 11 residues. The CDR3 DNA is TGCAGCGTGCCATGGTACAATGAGCAGTTCTTC. Its protein product is CSVPWYNEQFF.

J is TRBJ2-1 and V is TRBV12-5; 9 nucleotides align to TRBD2. Germline CDR1 LGHNT, CDR2 FRNRAP. J was trimmed by 4 bases and V by 3 bases; bases with no gene match: 13. The CDR3 length is 18 residues. Written as DNA, the CDR3 is TGTGCTAGTGGTTTTTCCAGGTTTGAGCGGGAGGTATACAATGAGCAGTTCTTC. This encodes CASGFSRFEREVYNEQFF.

The chain couples TRBV18 to TRBJ2-2, with 8 bases that match TRBD2. The germline gives CDR1 KGHSH, CDR2 LQKENI. Trimming cost V 3 bases and J 4 bases; bases outside gene matches: 13. The CDR3 contains 18 residues. The DNA for the CDR3 is TGTGCCAGCTCACCCTACCTTCCGGGACTAGGTACCACCGGGGAGCTGTTTTTT. It yields the protein CASSPYLPGLGTTGELFF.

This rearrangement joins TRBV2 to TRBJ2-5; D may correspond to TRBD1 or TRBD2 (5 bases each). The V end was cut by 6 bases, the J end by 10 bases, with 21 bases between. This CDR3 is 14 amino acids long. From germline, CDR1 is SNHLY and CDR2 FYNNEI. CDR3 sequence reads: CASRSTPGPRNQYF. In DNA, the CDR3 is TGTGCCAGCAGATCAACCCCGGGGCCTCGTAACCAGTACTTC.

The chain links TRBV27 to TRBJ2-3; 12 bases are a match to TRBD1. CDR1 is MNHEY, CDR2 SMNVEV, per germline (reference sequence). This CDR3 region has 15 residues. The trim removed 2 bases at V and 7 bases at J, leaving 4 bases unmatched. Here the CDR3 DNA reads TGTGCCAGCAGTTTAGGGACAGGGGGCAGAAATACGCAGTATTTT. It specifies CASSLGTGGRNTQYF.

The V call is TRBV5-4, the J call TRBJ2-7; D possibly corresponds to TRBD2 (5 bases). Germline values: CDR1 SGHNT, CDR2 YYREEE (reference sequence). CDR3 length: 12 residues. The V and J ends lost 3 bases and 7 bases respectively, with 11 bases between them. The CDR3 DNA follows: TGTGCCAGCAGCTCGGACTTAGCGGAGCAGTACTTC. Translating gives CASSSDLAEQYF.

CDR3 loop: CASSLRQGLGTNEKLFF. The CDR3 nucleotides are TGTGCCAGCAGTCTAAGACAGGGTTTGGGGACTAATGAAAAACTGTTTTTT. The genes are TRBV28 and TRBJ1-4; 7 bases match TRBD1. The germline gives CDR1 MDHEN, CDR2 SYDVKM. V was clipped by 5 bases and J by 2 bases; unmatched bases: 11. The CDR3 runs 17 residues.

V usage is TRBV28 and J usage is TRBJ2-1, with D possibly being TRBD2 (5 bases). Germline-derived CDR1 and CDR2 are MDHEN and SYDVKM. The CDR3 totals 12 residues. V lost 7 bases to trimming and J lost 4 bases, with 8 bases between them. Written as DNA, the CDR3 is TGTGCCAGCACTCGGGGTTACAATGAGCAGTTCTTC. Its translation is CASTRGYNEQFF.

The rearrangement uses TRBV28 and TRBJ1-3; tentatively, D is TRBD1 (5 bases). This CDR3 is built from 14 residues. The germline gives CDR1 MDHEN, CDR2 SYDVKM. V was pared by 6 bases and J by 4 bases, with 13 bases between. The CDR3 DNA is TGTGCCAGCAGCCAAGGGGATCTCGGAAACACCATATATTTT. As protein: CASSQGDLGNTIYF.

The V gene is TRBV28, the J gene TRBJ2-7; a weak D match, TRBD1 (6 bases). Per the germline V gene, CDR1 is MDHEN and CDR2 is SYDVKM. This CDR3 spans 16 amino acids. V lost 5 bases and J 3 bases, leaving 20 bases between the germline ends. CDR3 loop: CASSPTGIVYIYEQYF. CDR3 coding DNA: TGTGCCAGCAGTCCCACAGGGATCGTATATATCTACGAGCAGTACTTC.

The DNA of the CDR3 is TGTGCCTGGAACAACCCTACTTGGGGAAACACCATATATTTT. Translated, it gives CAWNNPTWGNTIYF. The chain has TRBV30 and TRBJ1-3; no firm D call. Trimming removed 4 bases from V and 4 bases from J, with 14 bases in between. The CDR3 consists of 14 residues. CDR1 and CDR2 (germline): GTSNPN, SVGIG (reference sequence).

The chain uses TRBV9 and TRBJ2-3, with TRBD1 matching over 7 bases. V gave up 2 bases and J gave up 1 base; unmatched junction bases: 7. The germline CDR1 and CDR2 sequences are SGDLS and YYNGEE. This CDR3 has 16 amino acids. This CDR3 reads CASSVPRQGGTDTQYF. CDR3 coding DNA: TGTGCCAGCAGCGTCCCGAGACAGGGAGGCACAGATACGCAGTATTTT.

The V call is TRBV6-4, the J call TRBJ2-6; D is ambiguous. This CDR3 spans 16 amino acids. Germline CDR1 is MRHNA and CDR2 is SNTAGT. Deletions cut 4 bases from V and 0 bases from J, with 10 bases between. The CDR3, as DNA: TGTGCCAGCAGTGCACTGGGCAACTCTGGGGCCAACGTCCTGACTTTC. Translating it yields CASSALGNSGANVLTF.

The chain combines TRBV6-1 with TRBJ2-1; TRBD2 might be the D (5 bases). The CDR3 contains 15 residues. The germline V gene has CDR1 MNHNS and CDR2 SASEGT. The V and J ends lost 3 bases and 2 bases respectively, with 11 bases between them. Written as DNA, the CDR3 is TGTGCCAGCAGTGAGAGCCAGGAGGCCTACAATGAGCAGTTCTTC. Protein sequence: CASSESQEAYNEQFF.

This clone is judged medium-sized. The chain couples TRBV5-1 to TRBJ2-1, with D possibly being TRBD2 (6 bases). V dropped 0 bases and J dropped 4 bases, with 8 bases sitting between them. The CDR3 extends over 14 amino acids. In germline, CDR1 is SGHRS, CDR2 YFSETQ. In DNA form, the CDR3 reads TGCGCCAGCAGCTTGGCGGGAGCATACAATGAGCAGTTCTTC. It translates to CASSLAGAYNEQFF.

This chain uses TRBV14 with TRBJ2-4; TRBD2 matches at 7 bases. The CDR3 has 14 amino acids. After removal of 0 bases from V and 8 bases from J, the junction contained 4 bases not matched to a gene. Germline CDR1 and CDR2: SGHDN and FVKESK. The CDR3: CASSQDWGGDIQYF. The CDR3 DNA is TGTGCCAGCAGCCAAGACTGGGGAGGGGACATTCAGTACTTC.

The gene calls are TRBV10-3 and TRBJ1-2; D unclear. Trimming cost V 2 bases and J 2 bases, with 9 bases left between them. CDR3 length: 14 amino acids. Germline CDR1 is ENHRY and CDR2 is SYGVKD. The CDR3 loop is CAISESTVNYGYTF. The CDR3 DNA follows: TGTGCCATCAGTGAGAGCACAGTAAACTATGGCTACACCTTC.

The gene calls are TRBV7-9 and TRBJ2-7, with 15 bases that match TRBD2. Germline V gene data show CDR1 as SEHNR and CDR2 as FQNEAQ (reference sequence). The CDR3 totals 18 residues. The V and J ends lost 5 bases and 2 bases, in that order; junction bases with no gene match: 10. The CDR3 spells CASSMPGLAGGHPYEQYF. CDR3 sequence (DNA): TGTGCCAGCAGCATGCCGGGACTAGCGGGAGGACATCCCTACGAGCAGTACTTC.

V is TRBV19 and J is TRBJ2-1; maybe TRBD2 (7 bases). The CDR3 contains 13 residues. In germline, CDR1 is LNHDA, CDR2 SQIVND (reference sequence). V was pared by 3 bases and J by 7 bases, with 10 bases between. The DNA for the CDR3 is TGTGCCAGTAGTATGGGAGGGGGGAATGAGCAGTTCTTC. It is translated as CASSMGGGNEQFF.

J is TRBJ1-1 and V is TRBV6-5; D unresolved. The CDR3 has 13 amino acids. Per the germline V gene, CDR1 is MNHEY and CDR2 is SVGAGI. Trimming left V 6 bases short and J 2 bases short, with 10 bases between. For the CDR3, the DNA is TGTGCCAGCAGCCTGGCGGGAAACACTGAAGCTTTCTTT. It yields the protein CASSLAGNTEAFF.

This clone was observed a single time. V gene TRBV10-3 combines with J gene TRBJ1-1, with D maybe TRBD1 (5 bases). Trimming left V 4 bases short and J 4 bases short, with 10 bases between. This CDR3 has 13 residues. Germline-derived CDR1 and CDR2 are ENHRY and SYGVKD. The CDR3 sequence is CAISAREITEAFF. For the CDR3, the DNA is TGTGCCATCAGTGCCAGGGAGATCACTGAAGCTTTCTTT.

The chain has TRBV4-1 and TRBJ2-6; no clear D gene. The V gene's germline CDR1 is MGHRA and CDR2 YSYEKL. Trimming removed 1 base at V and 4 bases at J, with 14 bases between. The CDR3 contains 17 residues. The CDR3: CASSQGAHGPGANVLTF. The CDR3 region has the DNA TGCGCCAGCAGCCAAGGGGCCCATGGACCCGGGGCCAACGTCCTGACTTTC.

The CDR3 coding sequence is TGTGCCAGCAGCCTTAGCGGGAGACCCAATTACAATGAGCAGTTCTTC. It specifies CASSLSGRPNYNEQFF. The gene calls are TRBV11-2 and TRBJ2-1, with 9 bases aligning to TRBD2. This CDR3 has 16 amino acids. Trimming at V came to 5 bases and at J to 4 bases, leaving 9 bases not matched to a gene. Germline V gene data show CDR1 as SGHAT and CDR2 as FQNNGV.

As DNA, the CDR3 is TGTGCCAGCAGCCAAAGCGGGAGCGACTACAATGAGCAGTTCTTC. It is translated as CASSQSGSDYNEQFF. The genes are TRBV9 and TRBJ2-1; 8 positions agree with TRBD2. V lost 4 bases, J lost 3 bases, and 6 bases stayed unmatched. Germline V gene sequence: CDR1 SGDLS, CDR2 YYNGEE. The CDR3 sequence is 15 residues long.